A selection of T cell receptor beta chains follows, all from one sample in a study of OX40 agonist ivuxolimab in advanced cancers. Clones were sequenced by immunoSEQ multiplex PCR, and TCRdb holds only the in-frame ones, with some missing. The table has over 90,000 clones, more than 75% seen once. The sequences come from CD4+ or CD8+ T cells sorted from blood, collected in a trial of the OX40 agonist ivuxolimab. The receptor set was obtained from an adult with an advanced solid tumor such as melanoma, head and neck, liver or kidney cancer. Each CDR3 is given with its conserved first and last residue. The D gene is left open where the match is weak. Only some rows state a clone size, as once, few, many or a class for expanded clones.

>TRBJ1-2|TRBV6-5|TRBD1|.
TGTGCCAGCAGTCCCCGCCCCCAGGACAGGGCTGGCTACACCTTC
CASSPRPQDRAGYTF
>TRBJ2-1|TRBV12-5|.|.
TGTGCTAGTGGTTTGGACAGCTCCTACAATGAGCAGTTCTTC
CASGLDSSYNEQFF
>TRBJ2-7|TRBV6-1|.|.
TGTGCCAGCAGTAAAACCCAGGGGTTAAACGAGCAGTACTTC
CASSKTQGLNEQYF
>TRBJ1-2|TRBV4-1|.|once
TGCGCCAGCAGCCCCCCAGGGTCGGGTGGCTACACCTTC
CASSPPGSGGYTF
>TRBJ1-2|TRBV19|.|few
TGTGCCAGTAGCCGTACAGGTCCGCATGGCTACACCTTC
CASSRTGPHGYTF
>TRBJ2-2|TRBV5-1|TRBD1|.
TGCGCCAGCAGCTTGTCAGGGGGCGCGAACACCGGGGAGCTGTTTTTT
CASSLSGGANTGELFF
>TRBJ2-5|TRBV5-6|.|.
TGTGCCAGCAGCTTGGGTATCTCGGAGACCCAGTACTTC
CASSLGISETQYF
>TRBJ1-1|TRBV11-3|.|few
TGTGCCAGCAGCCTGGACAGTTCTTCACACATGAACACTGAAGCTTTCTTT
CASSLDSSSHMNTEAFF
>TRBJ1-2|TRBV4-1|.|.
TGCGCCAGCAGCCGAGAAGCTTATGGCTACACCTTC
CASSREAYGYTF
>TRBJ1-1|TRBV5-4|TRBD1|.
TGTGCCAGCAGCTTTCTACAGGGGGAGACTGAAGCTTTCTTT
CASSFLQGETEAFF
>TRBJ2-1|TRBV7-3|.|.
TGTGCCAGCAGCTTAACAGGCGGGATCTCCTACAATGAGCAGTTCTTC
CASSLTGGISYNEQFF
>TRBJ1-5|TRBV27|.|.
TGTGCCAGCAGTATGGTTAGCAATCAGCCCCAGCATTTT
CASSMVSNQPQHF
>TRBJ2-1|TRBV25-1|.|.
TGTGCCAGCAGTGAGAAAGGAACCAGCAATGAGCAGTTCTTC
CASSEKGTSNEQFF
>TRBJ1-2|TRBV28|TRBD1|.
TGTGCCAGCAGTTTAGGGACAGCCGATGGCTACACCTTC
CASSLGTADGYTF
>TRBJ1-2|TRBV6-6|TRBD1|.
TGTGCCAGCAGTCGGACAGGCCTGAACTATGGCTACACCTTC
CASSRTGLNYGYTF
>TRBJ2-1|TRBV6-1|TRBD1|.
TGTGCCAGCAGTGAATCGGGACAGGGTAACAATGAGCAGTTCTTC
CASSESGQGNNEQFF
>TRBJ2-3|TRBV5-4|.|.
TGTGCCAGCAGCCCCGGGCGCACAGATACGCAGTATTTT
CASSPGRTDTQYF
>TRBJ2-7|TRBV19|TRBD2|.
TGTGCCAGTAAGGGTGGAGATACTAGCGGCTTCTACGAGCAGTACTTC
CASKGGDTSGFYEQYF
>TRBJ2-2|TRBV11-3|.|.
TGTGCCAGCAGCTCCGTCCCGGTGCGGGTCGCCGGGGAGCTGTTTTTT
CASSSVPVRVAGELFF
>TRBJ2-2|TRBV19|.|.
TGTGCCAGCAGGACCGACAGAACGAACACCGGGGAGCTGTTTTTT
CASRTDRTNTGELFF
>TRBJ2-7|TRBV11-2|TRBD2|few
TGTGCCAGCAGCTTACCGGCTAGCGGGAGGAACGAGCAGTACTTC
CASSLPASGRNEQYF
>TRBJ2-3|TRBV11-1|TRBD1|.
TGTGCCAGCAGCTTACAAGGACAGGGGGGCACAGATACGCAGTATTTT
CASSLQGQGGTDTQYF
>TRBJ2-7|TRBV7-3|TRBD1|.
TGTGCCAGCAGCTCCCGGAGGGGGGGACAGGGTAACTCGGGGCCCCCCTTCCGCGAGCAGTACTTC
CASSSRRGGQGNSGPPFREQYF
>TRBJ1-1|TRBV5-1|.|.
TGCGCCAGCAGCTTGTCGGGCAGCATGAACACTGAAGCTTTCTTT
CASSLSGSMNTEAFF
>TRBJ1-3|TRBV5-1|.|.
TGCGCCAGCAGCTTAGAGGGGATGGCTGGAAACACCATATATTTT
CASSLEGMAGNTIYF
>TRBJ2-1|TRBV1|.|.
TGCACCAGCAGCCTAGGGACAGTCTCCTACAATGAGCAGTTCTTC
CTSSLGTVSYNEQFF
>TRBJ2-7|TRBV19|.|.
TGTGCCAGTAGTATGGCCGGGGGCAGGGACGAGCAGTACTTC
CASSMAGGRDEQYF
>TRBJ2-7|TRBV7-9|TRBD1|.
TGTGCCAGCAGCTCACAGGGGGGAGTCTACGAGCAGTACTTC
CASSSQGGVYEQYF
>TRBJ1-1|TRBV5-4|.|once
TGTGCCAGCAGCACGTACAACACGAACACTGAAGCTTTCTTT
CASSTYNTNTEAFF